This TCR beta chain is drawn from a study of shared clonotypes between healthy human individuals. Concerning this clone: Its cognate antigen is unknown.

The study, taken as a whole, reports: Several donors had 5% to 6% of their naive CD4 clonotypes in common.

Sequencing used immunoSEQ multiplex PCR; TCRdb keeps in-frame clones, though not all of them. The repertoire holds 2 million or so clones, 90% to 95% seen once, with 0.1% to 0.15% in the top ten. None of the donors, who were healthy HIV-negative adults, had recently had acute infections or vaccinations. The CDR3 runs to 16 residues. V lost 4 bases and J lost 4; bases outside the gene matches: 10. Looked up from germline, CDR1 is SGHNT and CDR2 is YYREEE (reference sequence). Sequencing was carried out using naive CD4+ T cells sorted from blood. Subset meaning: CD45RA+ positively selected. This receptor was obtained from a man between 18 and 35 years old in good health. The rearrangement links TRBV5-4 to TRBJ2-1; 8 bases fit TRBD1. The CDR3 loop reads CASSAGGQGSYNEQFF. The CDR3 DNA reads as TGTGCCAGCAGCGCCGGAGGACAGGGATCTTACAATGAGCAGTTCTTC.